Included here is one T cell receptor (beta chain) sequence, with context. In germline, CDR1 is LGHDT, CDR2 YNNKEL (reference sequence). Trimming took 1 base from V and 4 from J, leaving 10 bases between them. The CDR3 consists of 14 residues. This specimen belongs to a study of T cell responses to AZD1222 COVID-19 vaccine. Some clones are missing from TCRdb's copy, which holds only in-frame ones; the method was immunoSEQ multiplex PCR. The sample has roughly 90,000 clones, 75% to 95% seen once. This TCR came from an adult in good health. Sequenced here: peripheral blood, sampled on day 0 of MenACWY control vaccination. The chain couples TRBV3-1 (or the pseudogene TRBV3-2) to TRBJ1-2; D remains unclear. The CDR3, as DNA: TGTGCCAGCAGCCAAGCAGAGCATACCTATGGCTACACCTTC. Protein product: CASSQAEHTYGYTF.